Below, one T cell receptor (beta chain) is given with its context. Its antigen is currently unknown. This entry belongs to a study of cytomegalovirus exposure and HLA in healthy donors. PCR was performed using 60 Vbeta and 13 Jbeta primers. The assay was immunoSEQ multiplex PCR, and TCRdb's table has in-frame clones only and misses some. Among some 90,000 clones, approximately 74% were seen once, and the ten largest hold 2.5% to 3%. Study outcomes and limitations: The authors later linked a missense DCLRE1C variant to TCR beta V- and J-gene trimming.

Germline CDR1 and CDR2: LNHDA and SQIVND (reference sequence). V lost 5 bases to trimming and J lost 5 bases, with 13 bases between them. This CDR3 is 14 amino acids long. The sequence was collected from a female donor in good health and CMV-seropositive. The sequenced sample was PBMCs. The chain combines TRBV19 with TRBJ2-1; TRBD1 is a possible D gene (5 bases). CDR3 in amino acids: CASSRQGPDNEQFF. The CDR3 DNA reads TGTGCCAGTAGTCGGCAGGGCCCCGACAATGAGCAGTTCTTC.